These T cell receptor beta chains were read from a single sample in a study of identical twins. TCRdb re-analysed the 5' RACE reads in MiXCR, keeping a single row per CDR3 protein. The table has under 250,000 distinct CDR3 sequences, about 7.5% seen once; the top ten hold about 5.6%. In addition, the sample was reused for a study of yellow fever vaccine responses in identical twins.

Sequencing was done on a sample of CD8+ T cells sorted from blood. The receptors originated from a woman aged 18 to 35 in good health. Each CDR3 is given without its conserved first and last residue.

v_call: TRBV12-3/TRBV12-4; j_call: TRBJ2-1; cdr3_aa: ASRFGASYNEQF
v_call: TRBV5-1; j_call: TRBJ2-1; cdr3_aa: ASSADRGVDNEQF
v_call: TRBV6-2/TRBV6-3; j_call: TRBJ2-2; cdr3_aa: ASSYSRPGLAGERNTGELF
v_call: TRBV28; j_call: TRBJ2-5; cdr3_aa: ASSLSLAGGETQY
v_call: TRBV3-1; j_call: TRBJ1-1; cdr3_aa: ASTPGTASTEAF
v_call: TRBV7-9; j_call: TRBJ1-1; cdr3_aa: ASSYAAADTEAF
v_call: TRBV5-1; j_call: TRBJ2-5; cdr3_aa: ASSLAFTSGGKETQY
v_call: TRBV10-2; j_call: TRBJ1-2; cdr3_aa: ASSDSREGYT
v_call: TRBV29-1; j_call: TRBJ1-1; cdr3_aa: SVGGQSEAF
v_call: TRBV12-3/TRBV12-4; j_call: TRBJ1-2; cdr3_aa: ASRPRTGGGYGYT
v_call: TRBV29-1; j_call: TRBJ2-6; cdr3_aa: SEGSGANVLT
v_call: TRBV20-1; j_call: TRBJ2-1; cdr3_aa: SARDGRGSNNEQF
v_call: TRBV4-1; j_call: TRBJ1-4; cdr3_aa: ASSHRQAAATNEKLF
v_call: TRBV11-3; j_call: TRBJ2-3; cdr3_aa: ASRPLGTSGATDTQY
v_call: TRBV6-5; j_call: TRBJ2-1; cdr3_aa: ASSYPLRAGDEQF
v_call: TRBV7-9; j_call: TRBJ2-1; cdr3_aa: ASSLVPDSYNEQF
v_call: TRBV3-1; j_call: TRBJ2-7; cdr3_aa: ASSHNRGTLDYEQY
v_call: TRBV4-2; j_call: TRBJ2-3; cdr3_aa: ASSQVLAGGSTDTQY
v_call: TRBV6-5; j_call: TRBJ1-2; cdr3_aa: ASSYSGIGSNYGYT
v_call: TRBV6-5; j_call: TRBJ1-1; cdr3_aa: ASSYSGQGNTEAF
v_call: TRBV4-1; j_call: TRBJ2-2; cdr3_aa: ASSQDRGDKNTGELF
v_call: TRBV20-1; j_call: TRBJ2-5; cdr3_aa: SAPCGTSAHQETQY
v_call: TRBV7-9; j_call: TRBJ1-5; cdr3_aa: ASSLDGGRNQPQH
v_call: TRBV5-6; j_call: TRBJ2-1; cdr3_aa: ASSLGTVAYNEQF
v_call: TRBV3-1; j_call: TRBJ2-1; cdr3_aa: ASSQDGGDEQF
v_call: TRBV12-3/TRBV12-4; j_call: TRBJ2-5; cdr3_aa: ASSFAVIQETQY
v_call: TRBV7-9; j_call: TRBJ2-3; cdr3_aa: ASSLGSVYTDTQY
v_call: TRBV5-1; j_call: TRBJ2-3; cdr3_aa: ASSLGRAGVSATDTQY
v_call: TRBV4-1; j_call: TRBJ2-3; cdr3_aa: ASSQGRAGGTDTQY
v_call: TRBV3-1; j_call: TRBJ2-5; cdr3_aa: ASSQASAGWEETQY
v_call: TRBV7-6; j_call: TRBJ2-1; cdr3_aa: ASSWNRGLGTSVFNEQF
v_call: TRBV5-6; j_call: TRBJ2-1; cdr3_aa: ASSLGLATLVNEQF
v_call: TRBV29-1; j_call: TRBJ2-1; cdr3_aa: SVSGTAYNEQF
v_call: TRBV4-1; j_call: TRBJ1-4; cdr3_aa: ASSSQGGLSEKLF
v_call: TRBV7-9; j_call: TRBJ2-1; cdr3_aa: ASRGRAGGHNEQF
v_call: TRBV7-9; j_call: TRBJ2-5; cdr3_aa: ASSLRLAEYQETQY
v_call: TRBV7-7; j_call: TRBJ2-6; cdr3_aa: ASSSGQGHSGANVLT
v_call: TRBV5-1; j_call: TRBJ2-1; cdr3_aa: ASSSSGLMNEQF
v_call: TRBV9; j_call: TRBJ2-1; cdr3_aa: ASSVEGGKYNEQF
v_call: TRBV6-4; j_call: TRBJ2-1; cdr3_aa: ASSDGDSYNEQF
v_call: TRBV20-1; j_call: TRBJ1-2; cdr3_aa: SAPDREDYGYT
v_call: TRBV2; j_call: TRBJ2-5; cdr3_aa: ASSDRWETQY
v_call: TRBV2; j_call: TRBJ2-2; cdr3_aa: ASSGWQTNTGELF
v_call: TRBV6-1; j_call: TRBJ2-1; cdr3_aa: ASSPPYGGYNEQF